These 9 T cell receptor beta chains originate from one sample sequenced in a study of shared clonotypes between healthy human individuals. Produced via immunoSEQ multiplex PCR; TCRdb's table is partial and in-frame only. In the table there are around 1.6 million clones, 98% of which are singletons. The specimen was naive CD4+ T cells sorted from blood. Subset specified: CD45RA+ positively selected. These receptors were taken from a young man in good health.

The V and J genes are TRBV28 and TRBJ2-1, with 7 bases identical to TRBD1. The CDR3 is 17 amino acids. The trim removed 5 bases at V and 0 bases at J, leaving 10 bases unmatched. CDR1 MDHEN and CDR2 SYDVKM come from the germline V gene. The CDR3 coding sequence is TGTGCCAGCAGTAGACGACAGGGAATGAGCTCCTACAATGAGCAGTTCTTC. Protein product: CASSRRQGMSSYNEQFF. The complete variable domain, with remaining parts taken from reference TRBV28 and TRBJ2-1, reads DVKVTQSSRYLVKRTGEKVFLECVQDMDHENMFWYRQDPGLGLRLIYFSYDVKMKEKGDIPEGYSVSREKKERFSLILESASTNQTSMYLCASSRRQGMSSYNEQFFGPGTRLTVL.

The chain carries TRBV23-1 and TRBJ2-7; 9 bases align to TRBD1. TRBV23-1 is assigned to the ORF class and has an uncertain function. The CDR3 contains 17 residues. The V segment lost 2 bases and the J segment 1 base; nucleotides outside the gene matches: 9. The CDR3 reads CASSQKRDRVRSYEQYF. The DNA of the CDR3 is TGCGCCAGCAGTCAAAAAAGGGACAGGGTTAGGTCCTACGAGCAGTACTTC.

The genes are TRBV7-5 and TRBJ2-7; the listed D gene, TRBD2, was not tested against the DNA. TRBV7-5 is flagged as a pseudogene. The CDR3 extends over 17 amino acids. In DNA, the CDR3 is TGTGTCAGAAGCTTAACGTTTCGCGGGGGAATCTCCTACGAGCAGTACTTC. This translates into CVRSLTFRGGISYEQYF.

V and J are TRBV10-3 and TRBJ2-3, with 9 bases lining up with TRBD2. V was pared by 7 bases and J by 6 bases, with 5 bases of the junction left unmatched. Germline V lookup: CDR1 ENHRY, CDR2 SYGVKD. This CDR3 is 13 amino acids long. The CDR3 coding sequence is TGTGCCATCAAAGGGACTAGCCAGGATACGCAGTATTTT. Residues: CAIKGTSQDTQYF.

The chain links TRBV6-1 to TRBJ2-7, with no clear D. Germline CDR1 and CDR2: MNHNS and SASEGT. The CDR3 runs 14 residues. V gave up 0 bases and J gave up 2 bases, with 8 bases separating them. The CDR3 nucleotides read TGTGCCAGCAGTGAAGCCCAGGTTACCTACGAGCAGTACTTC. This gives the protein CASSEAQVTYEQYF.

J is TRBJ1-3 and V is TRBV2, with 7 bases lining up with TRBD1. Unmatched junction bases numbered 14, after V lost 11 bases and J lost 4 bases. Germline V gene lookup returns CDR1 SNHLY and CDR2 FYNNEI. There are 15 residues in the CDR3. In nucleotides, the CDR3 is TGTGCCTCCTTGGGGGAGGGGGCATCGGGAAACACCATATATTTT. As protein: CASLGEGASGNTIYF. The full variable domain, in which reference TRBV2 and TRBJ1-3 provide the parts outside the CDR3, is EPEVTQTPSHQVTQMGQEVILRCVPISNHLYFYWYRQILGQKVEFLVSFYNNEISEKSEIFDDQFSVERPDGSNFTLKIRSTKLEDSAMYFCASLGEGASGNTIYFGEGSWLTVV.

The chain recombines TRBV9 with TRBJ2-1; 7 bases are a match to TRBD1. The CDR3 is 16 residues long. Germline V gene data show CDR1 as SGDLS and CDR2 as YYNGEE. After removal of 4 bases from V and 6 bases from J, the junction contained 13 bases not matched to a gene. In DNA form, the CDR3 reads TGTGCCAGCAGCCCACTAGACAGGGATTATGCCAATGAGCAGTTCTTC. It yields the protein CASSPLDRDYANEQFF.

V is TRBV9 and J is TRBJ1-3; D remains ambiguous. Between the trimmed V and J ends, which lost 4 bases and 4 bases, there was a span of 12 bases. The CDR3 length is 14 residues. Germline lookup yields CDR1 SGDLS and CDR2 YYNGEE. The CDR3 DNA follows: TGTGCCAGCAGCCCCATAGGTGGAGGAAACACCATATATTTT. Residues: CASSPIGGGNTIYF.

The chain combines TRBV6-5 with TRBJ1-2; D unclear. From germline, CDR1 is MNHEY and CDR2 SVGAGI. V gave up 2 bases and J gave up 2 bases, with 9 bases separating them. This CDR3 spans 14 amino acids. CDR3 residues: CASSYRLGNYGYTF. CDR3 in DNA: TGTGCCAGCAGTTACAGGTTAGGGAACTATGGCTACACCTTC.